A selection of T cell receptor beta chains follows, all from one sample in a study of PD-1 blockade in classical Hodgkin lymphoma. Produced via immunoSEQ multiplex PCR; TCRdb's table is partial and in-frame only. Among tens of thousands of clones, about 80% were seen once, and the ten largest hold roughly 12%. The sample was peripheral blood mononuclear cells (PBMCs), taken before the fourth cycle of nivolumab. These receptors were obtained from a human donor with classical Hodgkin lymphoma. Both conserved end residues are part of each CDR3. D genes are given only for firm matches. The size of a clone is reported for some rows only, either as once, few or many, or as a class for expanded clones.

CDR3 protein: CASSVGASGNTGELFF; CDR3 DNA: TGTGCCAGCAGCGTAGGGGCTAGCGGGAACACCGGGGAGCTGTTTTTT; D gene: TRBD2; CDR3 length: 16; clone size: few; V gene: TRBV9; J gene: TRBJ2-2
CDR3 protein: CASSLGIAVPYEQYF; CDR3 DNA: TGTGCCAGCAGCTTAGGTATTGCGGTGCCCTACGAGCAGTACTTC; D gene: NA; CDR3 length: 15; clone size: NA; V gene: TRBV11-2; J gene: TRBJ2-7
CDR3 protein: CASSESIRNEQFF; CDR3 DNA: TGCGCCAGCAGTGAGTCGATAAGAAATGAGCAGTTCTTC; D gene: NA; CDR3 length: 13; clone size: NA; V gene: TRBV10-1; J gene: TRBJ2-1
CDR3 protein: CATKWNTEAFF; CDR3 DNA: TGTGCCACTAAGTGGAACACTGAAGCTTTCTTT; D gene: NA; CDR3 length: 11; clone size: NA; V gene: TRBV15; J gene: TRBJ1-1
CDR3 protein: CSIRTLSTDTQYF; CDR3 DNA: TGCAGCATCAGGACTTTAAGCACAGATACGCAGTATTTT; D gene: NA; CDR3 length: 13; clone size: NA; V gene: TRBV29-1; J gene: TRBJ2-3
CDR3 protein: CATSRESDGVEAFF; CDR3 DNA: TGTGCCACCAGCAGAGAATCTGACGGTGTTGAAGCTTTCTTT; D gene: NA; CDR3 length: 14; clone size: NA; V gene: TRBV15; J gene: TRBJ1-1
CDR3 protein: CASGPGQSYEQYF; CDR3 DNA: TGTGCCAGCGGCCCGGGACAGTCATACGAGCAGTACTTC; D gene: TRBD1; CDR3 length: 13; clone size: NA; V gene: TRBV28; J gene: TRBJ2-7
CDR3 protein: CASRSRVGQPQHF; CDR3 DNA: TGTGCAAGTCGCTCCCGGGTGGGTCAGCCCCAGCATTTT; D gene: NA; CDR3 length: 13; clone size: NA; V gene: TRBV12-2; J gene: TRBJ1-5
CDR3 protein: CASSSHRGLNSPLHF; CDR3 DNA: TGTGCCAGCAGCAGCCACAGGGGGCTTAATTCACCCCTCCACTTT; D gene: TRBD1; CDR3 length: 15; clone size: few; V gene: TRBV11-3; J gene: TRBJ1-6
CDR3 protein: CASSRGVSGWNEAFF; CDR3 DNA: TGTGCCAGCAGCCGGGGGGTGTCGGGGTGGAATGAAGCTTTCTTT; D gene: NA; CDR3 length: 15; clone size: NA; V gene: TRBV7-9; J gene: TRBJ1-1
CDR3 protein: CSVIDNPGGPINEQFF; CDR3 DNA: TGCAGCGTTATAGACAATCCGGGAGGGCCAATCAATGAGCAGTTCTTC; D gene: TRBD2; CDR3 length: 16; clone size: NA; V gene: TRBV29-1; J gene: TRBJ2-1
CDR3 protein: CASSPQSGREQYF; CDR3 DNA: TGCGCCAGCAGCCCCCAGTCAGGGCGCGAGCAGTACTTC; D gene: NA; CDR3 length: 13; clone size: NA; V gene: TRBV4-1; J gene: TRBJ2-7
CDR3 protein: CASSQESRPLYEQYF; CDR3 DNA: TGCGCCAGCAGCCAAGAATCACGACCGCTCTACGAGCAGTACTTC; D gene: NA; CDR3 length: 15; clone size: few; V gene: TRBV4-3; J gene: TRBJ2-7
CDR3 protein: CASSELFEGSSYEQYF; CDR3 DNA: TGTGCCAGCAGTGAACTGTTTGAGGGGAGCTCCTACGAGCAGTACTTC; D gene: NA; CDR3 length: 16; clone size: NA; V gene: TRBV6-1; J gene: TRBJ2-7
CDR3 protein: CASTVPGYYGYTF; CDR3 DNA: TGTGCCAGTACCGTCCCAGGGTACTATGGCTACACCTTC; D gene: NA; CDR3 length: 13; clone size: NA; V gene: TRBV19; J gene: TRBJ1-2
CDR3 protein: CASSLEGPYEQYF; CDR3 DNA: TGTGCCAGCAGTTTGGAGGGCCCCTACGAGCAGTACTTC; D gene: NA; CDR3 length: 13; clone size: NA; V gene: TRBV21-1; J gene: TRBJ2-7
CDR3 protein: CASSEVGNYEQYF; CDR3 DNA: TGTGCCAGCAGTGAGGTAGGGAACTACGAGCAGTACTTC; D gene: NA; CDR3 length: 13; clone size: few; V gene: TRBV2; J gene: TRBJ2-7
CDR3 protein: CASSQDFGTQYF; CDR3 DNA: TGCGCCAGCAGCCAAGATTTCGGGACCCAGTACTTC; D gene: NA; CDR3 length: 12; clone size: NA; V gene: TRBV4-1; J gene: TRBJ2-5
CDR3 protein: CASSDRTGFGANVLTF; CDR3 DNA: TGTGCCAGCAGTGACCGGACAGGGTTTGGGGCCAACGTCCTGACTTTC; D gene: TRBD1; CDR3 length: 16; clone size: NA; V gene: TRBV6-1; J gene: TRBJ2-6
CDR3 protein: CASSIGTADNEQFF; CDR3 DNA: TGTGCCAGTAGTATTGGGACTGCAGACAATGAGCAGTTCTTC; D gene: NA; CDR3 length: 14; clone size: NA; V gene: TRBV19; J gene: TRBJ2-1
CDR3 protein: CASSKGGRREKTYEQYF; CDR3 DNA: TGTGCCAGCAGCAAGGGGGGACGGCGGGAGAAGACCTACGAGCAGTACTTC; D gene: NA; CDR3 length: 17; clone size: NA; V gene: TRBV7-9; J gene: TRBJ2-7
CDR3 protein: CASSLEIGNTIYF; CDR3 DNA: TGTGCCAGCAGCTTAGAAATCGGAAACACCATATATTTT; D gene: NA; CDR3 length: 13; clone size: NA; V gene: TRBV7-9; J gene: TRBJ1-3